The text below deals with one T cell receptor (beta chain). Its recognized antigen is unknown. No clone much larger than this one lies a single base away; base qualities are absent. This entry belongs to a study of technical replicates of blood from a few donors (TCRdb year 2017). Library generation was performed with the immunoSEQ multiplex PCR assay. TCRdb carries this immuneACCESS record with in-frame sequences only. Its versions omit some clonotypes, under half of them owing to an unresolved V gene in the studies checked, with the rest unexplained. Counted in this sample were tens of thousands of clones; around 97% of them appeared once. Around 0.22% of the sample rests with the top ten. V was cut back by 2 bases and J by 5 bases, leaving a gap of 10 bases between them. CDR1 and CDR2 (WSHSY, SAAADI) derive from the germline V gene. From the cysteine through the phenylalanine, the CDR3 covers 13 amino acids. Only the CDR3 region is kept as DNA, spanning 39 bases read in frame from base 1.

The rearranged chain carries TRBV10-2 and TRBJ2-7; no D gene can be assigned with confidence. The sequencing input was T cells isolated from PBMCs. The TCR originated in a human donor in good health. The bases read TGCGCCAGCAGTGAGAGAGTGGTAAACGAGCAGTACTTC. Protein translation: CASSERVVNEQYF.